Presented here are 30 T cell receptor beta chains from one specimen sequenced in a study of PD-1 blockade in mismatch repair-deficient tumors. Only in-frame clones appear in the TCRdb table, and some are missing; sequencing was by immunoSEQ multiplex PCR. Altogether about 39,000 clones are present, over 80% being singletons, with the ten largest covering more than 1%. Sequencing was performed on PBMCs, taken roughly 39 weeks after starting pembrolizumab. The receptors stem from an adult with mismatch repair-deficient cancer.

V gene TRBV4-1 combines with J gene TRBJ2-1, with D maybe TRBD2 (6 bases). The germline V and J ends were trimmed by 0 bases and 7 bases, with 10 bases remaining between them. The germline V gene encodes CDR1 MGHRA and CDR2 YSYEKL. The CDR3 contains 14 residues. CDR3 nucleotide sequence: TGCGCCAGCAGCCAAGATACTAGCAGGAATGAGCAGTTCTTC. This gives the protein CASSQDTSRNEQFF.

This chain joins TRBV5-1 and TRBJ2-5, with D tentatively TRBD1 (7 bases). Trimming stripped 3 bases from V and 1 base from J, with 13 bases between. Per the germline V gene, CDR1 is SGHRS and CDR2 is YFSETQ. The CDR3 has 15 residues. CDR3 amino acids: CASSWGGQVQETQYF. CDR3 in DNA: TGCGCCAGCAGCTGGGGAGGACAGGTCCAAGAGACCCAGTACTTC.

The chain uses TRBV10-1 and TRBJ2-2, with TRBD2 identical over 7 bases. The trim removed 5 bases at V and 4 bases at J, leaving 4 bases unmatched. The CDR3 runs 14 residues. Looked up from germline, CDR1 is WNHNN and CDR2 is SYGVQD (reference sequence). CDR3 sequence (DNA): TGCGCCAGCAGTTTTGCGGGAGTCACCGGGGAGCTGTTTTTT. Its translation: CASSFAGVTGELFF.

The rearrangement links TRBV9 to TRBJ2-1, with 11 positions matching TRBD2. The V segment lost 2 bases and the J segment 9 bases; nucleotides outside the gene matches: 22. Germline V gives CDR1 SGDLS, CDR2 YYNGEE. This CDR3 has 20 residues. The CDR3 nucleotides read TGTGCCAGCAGCGTTCTTACTAGCGGGAGACCCGGAGGCGACAGGGGTGAGCAGTTCTTC. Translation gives CASSVLTSGRPGGDRGEQFF.

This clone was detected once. For the CDR3, the DNA is TGTGCCAGCAGACAAGGGGGGGCGACCACTGAAGCTTTCTTT. Residues: CASRQGGATTEAFF. The chain couples TRBV28 to TRBJ1-1; perhaps TRBD1 as D (6 bases). The germline V gene encodes CDR1 MDHEN and CDR2 SYDVKM. The CDR3 covers 14 residues. Trimming pared 6 bases from V and 4 bases from J, leaving 15 bases between.

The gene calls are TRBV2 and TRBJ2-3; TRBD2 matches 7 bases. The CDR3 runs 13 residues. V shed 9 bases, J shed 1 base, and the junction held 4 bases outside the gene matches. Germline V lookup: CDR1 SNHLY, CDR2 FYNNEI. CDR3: CARQREGTDTQYF. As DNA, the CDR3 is TGTGCCAGACAGCGGGAAGGCACAGATACGCAGTATTTT.

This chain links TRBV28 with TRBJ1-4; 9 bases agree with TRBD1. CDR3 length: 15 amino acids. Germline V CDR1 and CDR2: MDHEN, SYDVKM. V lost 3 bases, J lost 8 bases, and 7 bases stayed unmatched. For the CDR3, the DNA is TGTGCCAGCAGTTTGGGGACAGGGTCTACGGAAAAACTGTTTTTT. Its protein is CASSLGTGSTEKLFF.

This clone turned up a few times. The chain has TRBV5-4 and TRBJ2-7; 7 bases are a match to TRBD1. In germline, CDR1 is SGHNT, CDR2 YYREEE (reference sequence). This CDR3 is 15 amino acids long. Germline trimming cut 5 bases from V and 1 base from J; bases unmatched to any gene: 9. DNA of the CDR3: TGTGCCAGCAGACGAATAGACAGGGAGTCCTACGAGCAGTACTTC. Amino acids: CASRRIDRESYEQYF.

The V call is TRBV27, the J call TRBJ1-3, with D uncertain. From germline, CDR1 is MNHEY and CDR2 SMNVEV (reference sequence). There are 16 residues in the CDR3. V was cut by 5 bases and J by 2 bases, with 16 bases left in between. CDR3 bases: TGTGCCAGCAGTAGGAACGGGAGAGGGCCTGGAAACACCATATATTTT. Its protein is CASSRNGRGPGNTIYF.

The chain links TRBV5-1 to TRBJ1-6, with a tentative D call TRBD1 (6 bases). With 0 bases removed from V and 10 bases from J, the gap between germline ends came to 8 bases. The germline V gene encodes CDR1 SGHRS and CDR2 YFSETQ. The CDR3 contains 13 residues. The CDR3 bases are TGCGCCAGCAGCTTGGGACAGGACTCACCCCTCCACTTT. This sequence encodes CASSLGQDSPLHF.

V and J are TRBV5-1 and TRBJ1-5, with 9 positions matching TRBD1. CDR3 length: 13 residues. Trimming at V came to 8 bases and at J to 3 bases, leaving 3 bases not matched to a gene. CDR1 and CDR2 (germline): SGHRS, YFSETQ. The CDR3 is CASRTGDNQPQHF. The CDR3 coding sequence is TGCGCCAGTCGGACAGGGGACAATCAGCCCCAGCATTTT.

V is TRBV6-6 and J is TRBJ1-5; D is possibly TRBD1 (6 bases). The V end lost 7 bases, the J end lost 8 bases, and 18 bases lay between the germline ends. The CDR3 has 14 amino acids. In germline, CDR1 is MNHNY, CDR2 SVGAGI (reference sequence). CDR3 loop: CASTQRGQMEPQHF. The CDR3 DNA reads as TGTGCCAGCACTCAGAGGGGACAAATGGAGCCCCAGCATTTT.

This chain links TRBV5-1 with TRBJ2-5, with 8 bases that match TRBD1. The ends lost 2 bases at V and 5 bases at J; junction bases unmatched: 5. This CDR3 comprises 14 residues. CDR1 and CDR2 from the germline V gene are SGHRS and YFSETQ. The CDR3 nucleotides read TGCGCCAGCAGCTTTGTCCGGGACAGGGAGACCCAGTACTTC. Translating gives CASSFVRDRETQYF.

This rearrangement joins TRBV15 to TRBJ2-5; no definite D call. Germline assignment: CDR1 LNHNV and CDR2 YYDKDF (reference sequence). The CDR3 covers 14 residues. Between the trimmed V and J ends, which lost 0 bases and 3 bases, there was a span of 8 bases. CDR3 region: CATSRDRVEETQYF. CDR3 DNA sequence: TGTGCCACCAGCAGAGATCGGGTGGAAGAGACCCAGTACTTC. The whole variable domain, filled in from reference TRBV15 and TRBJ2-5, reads DAMVIQNPRYQVTQFGKPVTLSCSQTLNHNVMYWYQQKSSQAPKLLFHYYDKDFNNEADTPDNFQSRRPNTSFCFLDIRSPGLGDTAMYLCATSRDRVEETQYFGPGTRLLVL.

The CDR3 DNA reads as TGCGCCAGCAGCCCTAAGCTGACTAGCGGGTTCCAAGAGACCCAGTACTTC. It yields the protein CASSPKLTSGFQETQYF. The chain employs TRBV5-1 and TRBJ2-5; 10 bases match TRBD2. CDR3 size: 17 residues. After removal of 4 bases from V and 1 base from J, the junction contained 10 bases not matched to a gene. Per germline, CDR1 SGHRS and CDR2 YFSETQ.

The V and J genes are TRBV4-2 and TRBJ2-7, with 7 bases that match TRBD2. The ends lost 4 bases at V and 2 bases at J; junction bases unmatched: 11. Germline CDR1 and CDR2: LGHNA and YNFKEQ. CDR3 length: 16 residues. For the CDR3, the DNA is TGTGCCAGCAGCCGGTTAGTAGCGGGTACCGCCTACGAGCAGTACTTC. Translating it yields CASSRLVAGTAYEQYF.

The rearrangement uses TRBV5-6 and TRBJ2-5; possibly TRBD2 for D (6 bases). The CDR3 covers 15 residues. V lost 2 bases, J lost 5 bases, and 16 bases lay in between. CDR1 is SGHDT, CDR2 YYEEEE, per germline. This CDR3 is CASSFGGDGPETQYF. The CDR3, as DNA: TGTGCCAGCAGCTTTGGCGGGGACGGCCCCGAGACCCAGTACTTC.

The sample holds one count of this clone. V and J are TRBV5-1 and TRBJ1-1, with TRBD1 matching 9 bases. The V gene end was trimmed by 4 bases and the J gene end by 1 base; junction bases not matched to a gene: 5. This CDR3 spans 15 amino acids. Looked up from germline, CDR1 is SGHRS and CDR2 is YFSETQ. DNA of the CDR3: TGCGCCAGCAGCAGGGACAGGGCAGGGAACACTGAAGCTTTCTTT. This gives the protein CASSRDRAGNTEAFF. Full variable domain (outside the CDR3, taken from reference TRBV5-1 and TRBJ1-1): KAGVTQTPRYLIKTRGQQVTLSCSPISGHRSVSWYQQTPGQGLQFLFEYFSETQRNKGNFPGRFSGRQFSNSRSEMNVSTLELGDSALYLCASSRDRAGNTEAFFGQGTRLTVV.

The CDR3 DNA reads TGTGCCAGTAGTATTGATCAGGGTAAAGCCGGGGAGCTGTTTTTT. Amino acid sequence: CASSIDQGKAGELFF. The genes are TRBV19 and TRBJ2-2; tentatively, D is TRBD1 (5 bases). Trimming shortened V by 3 bases and J by 6 bases, and 14 bases separated the two germline ends. The CDR3 extends over 15 amino acids. From germline, CDR1 is LNHDA and CDR2 SQIVND (reference sequence).

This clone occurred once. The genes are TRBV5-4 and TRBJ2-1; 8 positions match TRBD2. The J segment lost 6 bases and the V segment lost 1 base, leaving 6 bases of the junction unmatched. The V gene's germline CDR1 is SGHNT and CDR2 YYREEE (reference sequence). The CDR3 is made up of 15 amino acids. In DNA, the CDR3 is TGTGCCAGCAGCTTGTTGGAGCGGGAGAGCAATGAGCAGTTCTTC. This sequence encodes CASSLLERESNEQFF. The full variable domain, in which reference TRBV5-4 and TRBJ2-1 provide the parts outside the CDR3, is ETGVTQSPTHLIKTRGQQVTLRCSSQSGHNTVSWYQQALGQGPQFIFQYYREEENGRGNFPPRFSGLQFPNYSSELNVNALELDDSALYLCASSLLERESNEQFFGPGTRLTVL.

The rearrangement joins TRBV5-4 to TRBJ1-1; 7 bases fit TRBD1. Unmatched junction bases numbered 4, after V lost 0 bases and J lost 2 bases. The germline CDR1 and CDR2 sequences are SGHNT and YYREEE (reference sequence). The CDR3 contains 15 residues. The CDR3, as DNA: TGTGCCAGCAGCTTGGGGGGGACAGTCAACACTGAAGCTTTCTTT. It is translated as CASSLGGTVNTEAFF.

CDR3 protein: CASSQQPEGETQYF. As DNA, the CDR3 is TGTGCCAGCAGCCAACAACCCGAGGGAGAGACCCAGTACTTC. This sequence joins TRBV4-2 and TRBJ2-5, with a tentative D call TRBD2 (5 bases). V gave up 2 bases and J gave up 4 bases, with 11 bases separating them. Germline-derived CDR1 and CDR2 are LGHNA and YNFKEQ. CDR3 length: 14 residues.

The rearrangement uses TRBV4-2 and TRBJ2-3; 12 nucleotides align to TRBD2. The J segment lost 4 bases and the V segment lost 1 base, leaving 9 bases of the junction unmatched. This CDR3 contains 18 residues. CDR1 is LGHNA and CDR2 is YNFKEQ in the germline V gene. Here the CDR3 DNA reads TGTGCCAGCAGCCAAGGGTCCCTAGCGGGAGGGGTGGCAGATACGCAGTATTTT. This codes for CASSQGSLAGGVADTQYF.

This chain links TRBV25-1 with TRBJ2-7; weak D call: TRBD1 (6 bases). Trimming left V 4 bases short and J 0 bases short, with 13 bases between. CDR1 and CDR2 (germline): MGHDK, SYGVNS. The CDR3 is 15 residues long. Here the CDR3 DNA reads TGTGCCAGCAGTGCAATGGACAGTTTCTCCTACGAGCAGTACTTC. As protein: CASSAMDSFSYEQYF.

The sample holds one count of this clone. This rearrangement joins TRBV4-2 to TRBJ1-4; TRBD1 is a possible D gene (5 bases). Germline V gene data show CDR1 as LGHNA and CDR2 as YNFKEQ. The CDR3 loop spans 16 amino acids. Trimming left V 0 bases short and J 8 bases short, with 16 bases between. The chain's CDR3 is CASSQDRGVGYEKLFF. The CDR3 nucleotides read TGTGCCAGCAGCCAAGATCGGGGGGTAGGCTACGAAAAACTGTTTTTT.

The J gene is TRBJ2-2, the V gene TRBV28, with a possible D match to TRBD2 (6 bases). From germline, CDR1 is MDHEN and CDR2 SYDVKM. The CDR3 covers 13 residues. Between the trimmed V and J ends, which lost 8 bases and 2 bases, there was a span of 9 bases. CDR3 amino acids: CASGTSNTGELFF. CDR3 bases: TGTGCCAGCGGGACTTCCAACACCGGGGAGCTGTTTTTT.

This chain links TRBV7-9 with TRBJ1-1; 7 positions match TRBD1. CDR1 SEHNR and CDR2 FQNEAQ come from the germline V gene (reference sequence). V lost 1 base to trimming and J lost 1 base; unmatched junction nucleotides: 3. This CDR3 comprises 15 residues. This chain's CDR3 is CASSLGDSPNTEAFF. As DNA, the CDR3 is TGTGCCAGCAGCTTAGGGGACAGCCCGAACACTGAAGCTTTCTTT.

The CDR3 nucleotides read TGTGCCAGCAGCTTAAGGAGGACAGGGTGGGGTTCGGAGACCCAGTACTTC. Its protein is CASSLRRTGWGSETQYF. This chain connects TRBV7-2 to TRBJ2-5; 8 bases line up with TRBD1. CDR3 length: 17 residues. The V gene's germline CDR1 is SGHTA and CDR2 FQGNSA. V shed 2 bases, J shed 5 bases, and the junction held 13 bases outside the gene matches.

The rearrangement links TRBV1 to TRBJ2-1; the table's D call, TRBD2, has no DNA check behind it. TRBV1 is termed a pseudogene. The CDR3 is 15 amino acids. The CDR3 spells CTNGGREDQYNEQFF. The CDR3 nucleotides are TGCACCAACGGAGGGCGGGAGGACCAATACAATGAGCAGTTCTTC.

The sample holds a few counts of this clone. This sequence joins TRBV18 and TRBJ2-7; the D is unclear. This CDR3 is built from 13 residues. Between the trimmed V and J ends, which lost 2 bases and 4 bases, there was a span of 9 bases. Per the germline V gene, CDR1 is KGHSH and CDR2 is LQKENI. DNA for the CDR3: TGTGCCAGCTCACCATTAGATTTGTACGAGCAGTACTTC. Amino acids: CASSPLDLYEQYF.